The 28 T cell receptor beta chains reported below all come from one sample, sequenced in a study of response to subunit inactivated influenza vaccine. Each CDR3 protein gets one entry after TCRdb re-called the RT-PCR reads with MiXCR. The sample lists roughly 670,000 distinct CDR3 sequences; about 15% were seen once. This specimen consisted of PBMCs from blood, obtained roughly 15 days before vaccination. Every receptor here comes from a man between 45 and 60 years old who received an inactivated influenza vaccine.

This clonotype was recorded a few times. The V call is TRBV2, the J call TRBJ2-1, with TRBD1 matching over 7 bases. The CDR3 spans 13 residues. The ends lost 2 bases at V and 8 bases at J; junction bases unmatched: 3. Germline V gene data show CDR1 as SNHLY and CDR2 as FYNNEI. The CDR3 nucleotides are TGTGCCAGCAGTGAAACGACAGGGTATGAGCAGTTCTTC. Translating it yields CASSETTGYEQFF.

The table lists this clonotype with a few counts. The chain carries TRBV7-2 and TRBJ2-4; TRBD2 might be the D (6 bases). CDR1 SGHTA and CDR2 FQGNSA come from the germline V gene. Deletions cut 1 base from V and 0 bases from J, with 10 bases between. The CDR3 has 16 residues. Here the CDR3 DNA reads TGTGCCAGCAGCTTAGTAGTAGCGGCAGCCAAAAACATTCAGTACTTC. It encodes CASSLVVAAAKNIQYF.

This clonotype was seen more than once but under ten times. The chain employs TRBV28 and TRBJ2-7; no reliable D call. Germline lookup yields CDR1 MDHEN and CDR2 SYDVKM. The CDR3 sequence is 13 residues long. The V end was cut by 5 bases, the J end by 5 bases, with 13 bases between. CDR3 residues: CASSPPPHNEQYF. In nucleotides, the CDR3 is TGTGCCAGCAGTCCCCCCCCACATAACGAGCAGTACTTC.

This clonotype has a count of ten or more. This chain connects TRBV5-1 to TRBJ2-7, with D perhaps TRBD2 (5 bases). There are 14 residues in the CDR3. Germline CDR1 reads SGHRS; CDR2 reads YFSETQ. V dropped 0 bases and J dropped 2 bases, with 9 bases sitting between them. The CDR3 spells CASSLALGAYEQYF. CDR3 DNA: TGCGCCAGCAGCTTGGCCTTGGGAGCCTACGAGCAGTACTTC.

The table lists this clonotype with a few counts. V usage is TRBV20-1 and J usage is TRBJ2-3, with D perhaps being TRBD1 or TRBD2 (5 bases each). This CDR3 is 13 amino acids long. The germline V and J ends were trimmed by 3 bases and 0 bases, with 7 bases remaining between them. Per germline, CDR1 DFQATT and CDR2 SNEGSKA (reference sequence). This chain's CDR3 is CSASGASTDTQYF. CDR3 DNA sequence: TGCAGTGCTAGCGGGGCTAGCACAGATACGCAGTATTTT.

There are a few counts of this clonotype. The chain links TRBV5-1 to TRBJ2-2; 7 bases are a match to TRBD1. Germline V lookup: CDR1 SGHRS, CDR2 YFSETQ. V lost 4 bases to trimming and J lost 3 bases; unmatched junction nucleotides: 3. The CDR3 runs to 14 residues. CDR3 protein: CASSKQGDTGELFF. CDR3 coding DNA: TGCGCCAGCAGCAAGCAGGGGGACACCGGGGAGCTGTTTTTT.

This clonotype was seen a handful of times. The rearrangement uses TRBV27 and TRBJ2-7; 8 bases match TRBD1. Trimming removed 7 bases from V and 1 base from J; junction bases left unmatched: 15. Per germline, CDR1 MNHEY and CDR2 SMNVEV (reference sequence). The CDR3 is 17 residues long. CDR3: CASKIRQGPASSYEQYF. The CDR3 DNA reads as TGTGCCAGCAAAATCAGACAGGGGCCGGCCTCGTCCTACGAGCAGTACTTC.

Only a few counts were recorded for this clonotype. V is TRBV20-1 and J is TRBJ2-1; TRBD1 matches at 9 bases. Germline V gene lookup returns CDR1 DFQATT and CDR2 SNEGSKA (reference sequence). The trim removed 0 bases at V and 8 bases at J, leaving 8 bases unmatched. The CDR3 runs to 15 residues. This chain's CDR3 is CSARDQGQGVDEQFF. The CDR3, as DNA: TGCAGTGCTAGAGATCAGGGACAGGGAGTCGATGAGCAGTTCTTC.

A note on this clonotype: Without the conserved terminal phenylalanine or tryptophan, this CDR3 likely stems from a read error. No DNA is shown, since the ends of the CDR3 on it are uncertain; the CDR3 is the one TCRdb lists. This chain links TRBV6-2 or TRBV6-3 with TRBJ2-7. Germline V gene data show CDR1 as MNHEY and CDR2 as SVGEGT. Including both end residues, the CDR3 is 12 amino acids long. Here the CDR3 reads CASSPDIGEQNY.

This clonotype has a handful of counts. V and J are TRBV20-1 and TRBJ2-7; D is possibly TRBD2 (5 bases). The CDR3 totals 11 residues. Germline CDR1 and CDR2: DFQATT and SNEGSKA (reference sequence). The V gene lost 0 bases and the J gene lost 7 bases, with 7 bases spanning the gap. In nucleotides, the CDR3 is TGCAGTGCTAGAGATGAGGGAGAGCAGTACTTC. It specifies CSARDEGEQYF.

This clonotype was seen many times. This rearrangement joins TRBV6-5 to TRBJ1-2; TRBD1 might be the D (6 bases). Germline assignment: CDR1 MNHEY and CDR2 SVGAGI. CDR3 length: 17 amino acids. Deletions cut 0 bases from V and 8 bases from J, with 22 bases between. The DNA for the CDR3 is TGTGCCAGCAGTTACTCGAGTTATCGGGGGCGCAGAGCGGGCTACACCTTC. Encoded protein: CASSYSSYRGRRAGYTF.

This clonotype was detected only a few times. For the CDR3, the DNA is TGTGCCAGCAGAGCGGGACAGGGTAAATTAACAGATACGCAGTATTTT. This gives the protein CASRAGQGKLTDTQYF. The chain has TRBV5-5 and TRBJ2-3, with 9 bases fitting TRBD1. CDR3 length equals 16 residues. CDR1 SGHKS and CDR2 YYEKEE come from the germline V gene (reference sequence). The V gene end was trimmed by 5 bases and the J gene end by 3 bases; junction bases not matched to a gene: 10.

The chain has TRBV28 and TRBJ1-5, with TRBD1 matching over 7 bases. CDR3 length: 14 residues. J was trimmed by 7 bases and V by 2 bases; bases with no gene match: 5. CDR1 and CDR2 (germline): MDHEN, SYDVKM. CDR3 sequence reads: CASSLRGQWQPQHF. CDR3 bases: TGTGCCAGCAGTTTAAGGGGGCAGTGGCAGCCCCAGCATTTT.

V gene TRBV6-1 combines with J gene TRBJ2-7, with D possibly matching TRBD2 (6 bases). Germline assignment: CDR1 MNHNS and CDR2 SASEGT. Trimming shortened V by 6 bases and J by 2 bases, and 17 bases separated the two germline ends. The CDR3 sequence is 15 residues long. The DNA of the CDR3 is TGTGCCAGCAGCGTCGGGACTCCGAAAGCCTACGAGCAGTACTTC. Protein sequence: CASSVGTPKAYEQYF.

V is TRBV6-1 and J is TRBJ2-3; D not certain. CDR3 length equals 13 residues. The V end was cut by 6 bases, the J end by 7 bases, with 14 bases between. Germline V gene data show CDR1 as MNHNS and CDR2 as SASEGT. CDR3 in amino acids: CASSPTLQNTQYF. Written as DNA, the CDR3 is TGTGCCAGCAGCCCGACCCTGCAGAATACGCAGTATTTT.

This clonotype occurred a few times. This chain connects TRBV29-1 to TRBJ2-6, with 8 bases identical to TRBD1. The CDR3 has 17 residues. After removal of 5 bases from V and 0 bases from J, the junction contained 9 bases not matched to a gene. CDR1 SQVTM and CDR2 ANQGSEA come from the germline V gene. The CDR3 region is CSVRSGQGLSGANVLTF. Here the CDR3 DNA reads TGCAGCGTTAGGTCCGGACAGGGCCTCTCTGGGGCCAACGTCCTGACTTTC. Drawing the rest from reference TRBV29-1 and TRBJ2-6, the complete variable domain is SAVISQKPSRDICQRGTSLTIQCQVDSQVTMMFWYRQQPGQSLTLIATANQGSEATYESGFVIDKFPISRPNLTFSTLTVSNMSPEDSSIYLCSVRSGQGLSGANVLTFGAGSRLTVL.

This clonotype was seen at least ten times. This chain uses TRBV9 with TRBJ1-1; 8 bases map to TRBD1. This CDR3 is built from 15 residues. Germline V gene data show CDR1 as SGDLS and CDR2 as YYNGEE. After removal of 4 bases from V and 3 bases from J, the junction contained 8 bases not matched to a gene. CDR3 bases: TGTGCCAGCAGCTACCGACAGGACAGGGACACTGAAGCTTTCTTT. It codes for CASSYRQDRDTEAFF.

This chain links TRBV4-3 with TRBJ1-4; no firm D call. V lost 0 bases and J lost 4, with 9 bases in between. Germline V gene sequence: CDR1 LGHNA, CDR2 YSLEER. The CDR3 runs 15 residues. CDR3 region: CASSQEWRLNEKLFF. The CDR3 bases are TGCGCCAGCAGCCAAGAGTGGAGACTTAATGAAAAACTGTTTTTT.

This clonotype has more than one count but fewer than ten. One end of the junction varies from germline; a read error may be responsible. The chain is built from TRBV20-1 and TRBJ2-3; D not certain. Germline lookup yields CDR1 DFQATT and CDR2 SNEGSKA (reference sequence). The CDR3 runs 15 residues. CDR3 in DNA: TGCTGTGCTAGAGATCCGCCTCCACTCACAGATACGCAGTATTTT. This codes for CCARDPPPLTDTQYF.

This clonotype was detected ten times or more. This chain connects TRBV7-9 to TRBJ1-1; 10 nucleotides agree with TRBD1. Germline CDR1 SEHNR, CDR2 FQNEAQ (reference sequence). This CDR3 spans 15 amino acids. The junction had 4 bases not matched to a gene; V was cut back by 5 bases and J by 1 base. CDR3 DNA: TGTGCCAGCAGCACCGGACAGGGGGGGAACACTGAAGCTTTCTTT. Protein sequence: CASSTGQGGNTEAFF.

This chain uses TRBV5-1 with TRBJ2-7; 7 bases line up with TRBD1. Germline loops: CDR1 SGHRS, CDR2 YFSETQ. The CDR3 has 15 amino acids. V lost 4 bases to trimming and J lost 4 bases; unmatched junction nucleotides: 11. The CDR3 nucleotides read TGCGCCAGCAGCATAGGACAGGCCTCGGCTTACGAGCAGTACTTC. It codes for CASSIGQASAYEQYF.

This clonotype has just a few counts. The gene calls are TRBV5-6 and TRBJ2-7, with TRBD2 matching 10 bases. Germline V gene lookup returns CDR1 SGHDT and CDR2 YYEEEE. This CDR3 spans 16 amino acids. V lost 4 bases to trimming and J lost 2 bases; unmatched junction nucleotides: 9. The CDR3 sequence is CASSPPGLAWPYEQYF. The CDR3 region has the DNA TGTGCCAGCAGCCCCCCGGGACTAGCGTGGCCCTACGAGCAGTACTTC. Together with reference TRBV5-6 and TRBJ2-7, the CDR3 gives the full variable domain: DAGVTQSPTHLIKTRGQQVTLRCSPKSGHDTVSWYQQALGQGPQFIFQYYEEEERQRGNFPDRFSGHQFPNYSSELNVNALLLGDSALYLCASSPPGLAWPYEQYFGPGTRLTVT.

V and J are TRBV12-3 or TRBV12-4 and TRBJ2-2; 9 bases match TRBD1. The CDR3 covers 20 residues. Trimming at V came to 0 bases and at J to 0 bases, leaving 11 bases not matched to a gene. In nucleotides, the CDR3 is TGTGCCAGCAGTTTAGCGCTTGGCGGGACAGGGAGGCCGAACACCGGGGAGCTGTTTTTT. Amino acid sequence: CASSLALGGTGRPNTGELFF.

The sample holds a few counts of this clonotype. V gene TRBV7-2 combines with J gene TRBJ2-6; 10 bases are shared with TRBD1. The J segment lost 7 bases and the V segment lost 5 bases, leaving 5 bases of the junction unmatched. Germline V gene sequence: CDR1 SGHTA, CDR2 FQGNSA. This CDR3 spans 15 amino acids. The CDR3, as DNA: TGTGCCAGCAGCCGGACAGGGGGTAGTGCCAACGTCCTGACTTTC. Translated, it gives CASSRTGGSANVLTF.

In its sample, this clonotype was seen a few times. The CDR3 DNA sequence: TGTGCCAGCAGCTTACAGGGACCCAATGAGCAGTTCTTC. Translating it yields CASSLQGPNEQFF. This chain links TRBV11-2 with TRBJ2-1; D is tentatively TRBD1 or TRBD2 (5 bases each). The CDR3 totals 13 residues. Per the germline V gene, CDR1 is SGHAT and CDR2 is FQNNGV. V lost 2 bases and J lost 6, with 8 bases in between.

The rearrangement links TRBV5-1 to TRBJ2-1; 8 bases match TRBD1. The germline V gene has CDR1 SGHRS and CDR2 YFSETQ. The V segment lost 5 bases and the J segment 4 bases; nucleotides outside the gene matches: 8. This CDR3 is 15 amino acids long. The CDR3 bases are TGCGCCAGCAGTTGGACGGGACAGGCGTACAATGAGCAGTTCTTC. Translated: CASSWTGQAYNEQFF. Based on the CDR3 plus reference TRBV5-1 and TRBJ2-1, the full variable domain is KAGVTQTPRYLIKTRGQQVTLSCSPISGHRSVSWYQQTPGQGLQFLFEYFSETQRNKGNFPGRFSGRQFSNSRSEMNVSTLELGDSALYLCASSWTGQAYNEQFFGPGTRLTVL.

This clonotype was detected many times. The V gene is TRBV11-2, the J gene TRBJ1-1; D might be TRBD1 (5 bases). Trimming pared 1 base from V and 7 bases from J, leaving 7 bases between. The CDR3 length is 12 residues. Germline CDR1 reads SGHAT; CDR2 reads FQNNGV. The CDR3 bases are TGTGCCAGCAGCTTAGGGGGCTTTGAAGCTTTCTTT. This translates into CASSLGGFEAFF.

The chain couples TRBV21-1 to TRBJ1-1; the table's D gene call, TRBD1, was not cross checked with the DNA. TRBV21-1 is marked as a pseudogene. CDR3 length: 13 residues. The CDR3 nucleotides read TGTGCCAGCAGCAGGGACAGGCGGGCTGAAGCTTTCTTT. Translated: CASSRDRRAEAFF.